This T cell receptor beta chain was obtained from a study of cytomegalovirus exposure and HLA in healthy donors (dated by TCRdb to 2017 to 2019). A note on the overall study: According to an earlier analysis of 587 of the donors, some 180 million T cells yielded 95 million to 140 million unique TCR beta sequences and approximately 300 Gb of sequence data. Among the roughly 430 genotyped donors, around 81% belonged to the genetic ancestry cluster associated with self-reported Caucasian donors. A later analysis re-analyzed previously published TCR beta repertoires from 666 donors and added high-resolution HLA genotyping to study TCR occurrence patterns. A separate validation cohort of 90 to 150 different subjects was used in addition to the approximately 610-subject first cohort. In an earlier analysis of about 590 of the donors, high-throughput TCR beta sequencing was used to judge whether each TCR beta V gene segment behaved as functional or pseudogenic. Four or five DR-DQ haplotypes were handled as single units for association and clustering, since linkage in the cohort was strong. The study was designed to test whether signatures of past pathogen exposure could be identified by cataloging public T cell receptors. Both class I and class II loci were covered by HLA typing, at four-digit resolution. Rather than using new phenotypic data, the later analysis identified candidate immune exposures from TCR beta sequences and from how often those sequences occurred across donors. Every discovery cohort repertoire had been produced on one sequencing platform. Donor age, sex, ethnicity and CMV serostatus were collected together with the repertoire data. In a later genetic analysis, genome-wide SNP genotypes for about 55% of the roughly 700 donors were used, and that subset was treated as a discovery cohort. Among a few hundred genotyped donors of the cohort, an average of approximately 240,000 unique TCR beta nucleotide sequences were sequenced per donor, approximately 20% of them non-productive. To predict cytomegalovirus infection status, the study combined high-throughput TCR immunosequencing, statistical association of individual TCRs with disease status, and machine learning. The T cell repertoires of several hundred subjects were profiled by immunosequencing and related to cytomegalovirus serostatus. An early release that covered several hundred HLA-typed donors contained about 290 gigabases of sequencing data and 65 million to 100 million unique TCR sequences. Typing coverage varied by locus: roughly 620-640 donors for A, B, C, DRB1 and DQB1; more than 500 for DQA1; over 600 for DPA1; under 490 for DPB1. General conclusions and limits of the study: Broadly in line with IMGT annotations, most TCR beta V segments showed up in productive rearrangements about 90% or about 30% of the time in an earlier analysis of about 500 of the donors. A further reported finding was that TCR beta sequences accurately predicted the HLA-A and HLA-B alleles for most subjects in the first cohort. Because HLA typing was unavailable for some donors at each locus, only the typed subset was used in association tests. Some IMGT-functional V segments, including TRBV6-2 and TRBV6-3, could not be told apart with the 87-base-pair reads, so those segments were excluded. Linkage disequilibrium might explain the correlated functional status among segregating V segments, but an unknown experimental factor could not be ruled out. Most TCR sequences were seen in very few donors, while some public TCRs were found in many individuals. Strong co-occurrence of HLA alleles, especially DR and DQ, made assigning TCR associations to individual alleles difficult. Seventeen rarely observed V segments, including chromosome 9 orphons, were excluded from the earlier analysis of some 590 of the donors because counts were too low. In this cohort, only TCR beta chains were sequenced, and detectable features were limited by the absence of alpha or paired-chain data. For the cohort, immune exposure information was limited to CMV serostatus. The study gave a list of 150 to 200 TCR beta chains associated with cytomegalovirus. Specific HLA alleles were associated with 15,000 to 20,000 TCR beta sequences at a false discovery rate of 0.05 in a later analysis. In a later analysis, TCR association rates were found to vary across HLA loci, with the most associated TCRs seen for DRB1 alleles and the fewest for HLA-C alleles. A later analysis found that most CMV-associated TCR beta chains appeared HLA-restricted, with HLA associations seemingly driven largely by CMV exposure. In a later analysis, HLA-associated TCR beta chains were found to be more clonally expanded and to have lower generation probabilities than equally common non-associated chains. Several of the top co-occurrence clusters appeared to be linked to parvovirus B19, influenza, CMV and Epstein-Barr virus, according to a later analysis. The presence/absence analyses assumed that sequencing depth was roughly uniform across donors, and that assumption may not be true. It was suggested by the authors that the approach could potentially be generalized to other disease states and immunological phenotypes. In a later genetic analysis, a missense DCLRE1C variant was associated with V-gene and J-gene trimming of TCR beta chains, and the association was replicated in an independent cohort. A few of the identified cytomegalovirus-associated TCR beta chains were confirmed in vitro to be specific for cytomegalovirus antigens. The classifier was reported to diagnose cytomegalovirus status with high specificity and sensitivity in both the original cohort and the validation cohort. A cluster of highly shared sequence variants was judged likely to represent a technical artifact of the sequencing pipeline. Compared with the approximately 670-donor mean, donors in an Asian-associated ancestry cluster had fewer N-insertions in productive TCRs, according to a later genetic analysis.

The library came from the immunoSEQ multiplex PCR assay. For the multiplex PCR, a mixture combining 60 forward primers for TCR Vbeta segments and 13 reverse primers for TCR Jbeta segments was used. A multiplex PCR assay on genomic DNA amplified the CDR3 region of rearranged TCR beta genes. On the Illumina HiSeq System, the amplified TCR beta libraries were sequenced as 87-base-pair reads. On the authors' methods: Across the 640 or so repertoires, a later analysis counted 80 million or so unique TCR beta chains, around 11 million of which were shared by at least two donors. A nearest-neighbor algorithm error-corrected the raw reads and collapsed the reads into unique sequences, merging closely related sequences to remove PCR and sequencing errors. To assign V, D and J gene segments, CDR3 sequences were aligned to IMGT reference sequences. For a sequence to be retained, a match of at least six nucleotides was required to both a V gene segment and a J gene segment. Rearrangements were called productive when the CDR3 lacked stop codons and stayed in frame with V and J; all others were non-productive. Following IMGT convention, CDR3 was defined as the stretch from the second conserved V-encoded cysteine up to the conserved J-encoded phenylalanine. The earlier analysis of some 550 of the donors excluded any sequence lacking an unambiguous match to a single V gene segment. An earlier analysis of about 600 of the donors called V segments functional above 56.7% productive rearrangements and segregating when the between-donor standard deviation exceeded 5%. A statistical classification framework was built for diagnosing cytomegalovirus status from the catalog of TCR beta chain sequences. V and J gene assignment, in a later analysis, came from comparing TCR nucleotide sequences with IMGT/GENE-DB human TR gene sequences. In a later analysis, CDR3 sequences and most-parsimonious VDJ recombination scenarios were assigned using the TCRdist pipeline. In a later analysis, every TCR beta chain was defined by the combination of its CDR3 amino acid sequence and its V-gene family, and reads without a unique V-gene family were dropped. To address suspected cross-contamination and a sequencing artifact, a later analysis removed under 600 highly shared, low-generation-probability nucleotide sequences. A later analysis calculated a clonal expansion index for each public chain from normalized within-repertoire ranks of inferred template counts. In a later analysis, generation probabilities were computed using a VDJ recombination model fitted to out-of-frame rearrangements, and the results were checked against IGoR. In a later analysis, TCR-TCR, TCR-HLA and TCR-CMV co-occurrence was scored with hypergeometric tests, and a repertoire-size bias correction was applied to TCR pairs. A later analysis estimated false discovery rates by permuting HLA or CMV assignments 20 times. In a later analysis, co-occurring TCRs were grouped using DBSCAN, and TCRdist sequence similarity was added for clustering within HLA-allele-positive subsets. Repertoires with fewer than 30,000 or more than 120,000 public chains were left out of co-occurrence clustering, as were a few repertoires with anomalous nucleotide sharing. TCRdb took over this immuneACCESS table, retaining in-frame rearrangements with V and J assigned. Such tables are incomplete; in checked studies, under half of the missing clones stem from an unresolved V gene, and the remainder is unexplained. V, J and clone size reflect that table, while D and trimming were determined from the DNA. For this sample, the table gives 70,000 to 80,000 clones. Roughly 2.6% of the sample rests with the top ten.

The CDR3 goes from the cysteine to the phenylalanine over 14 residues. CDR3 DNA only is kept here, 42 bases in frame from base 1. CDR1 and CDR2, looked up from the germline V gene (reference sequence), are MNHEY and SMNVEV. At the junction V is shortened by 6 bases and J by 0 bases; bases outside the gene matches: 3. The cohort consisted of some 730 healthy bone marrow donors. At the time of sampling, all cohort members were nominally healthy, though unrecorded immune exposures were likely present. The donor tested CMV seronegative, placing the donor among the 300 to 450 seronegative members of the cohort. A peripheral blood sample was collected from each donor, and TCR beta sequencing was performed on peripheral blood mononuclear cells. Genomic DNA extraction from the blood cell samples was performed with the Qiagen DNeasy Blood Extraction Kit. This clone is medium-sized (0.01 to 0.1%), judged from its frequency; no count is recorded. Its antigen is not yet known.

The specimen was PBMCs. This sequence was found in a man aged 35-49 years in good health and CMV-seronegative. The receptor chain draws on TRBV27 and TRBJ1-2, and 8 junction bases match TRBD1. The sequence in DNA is TGTGCCAGCAGGGTACAGGGGGCTAACTATGGCTACACCTTC. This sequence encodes CASRVQGANYGYTF.